Sequencing of this TCR beta chain was carried out in a study of shared clonotypes between healthy human individuals. The wider study: There were three CD4 naive, three CD4 memory, two CD8 naive and one CD8 memory plates per donor. Study results and caveats: In contrast to clonotypes shared by all four donors, non-shared clonotypes had lower generation probabilities. Estimated clonotype richness was generally higher in naive than memory subsets.

About this clone: The antigen is undetermined.

Some 27,000 T cell genomes, or about 190 ng DNA, went into the sorted-subset replicate PCRs. TCRdb's table, derived via immunoSEQ multiplex PCR, lists solely in-frame clones and lacks some. In the table there are roughly 2.2 million clones, over 85% of which are singletons. The source is a man between 18 and 35 years old in good health. Some clones in this sample may be carry-over from other donors' samples. The sequencing input was naive CD4+ T cells from PBMCs. Regarding subset: CD45RA+ positively selected.

The CDR3: CATSNRLAGPTDTQYF. CDR3 DNA sequence: TGTGCCACCAGCAATCGACTAGCGGGGCCAACAGATACGCAGTATTTT. V usage is TRBV15 and J usage is TRBJ2-3; 11 bases map to TRBD2. CDR1 is LNHNV and CDR2 is YYDKDF in the germline V gene (reference sequence). The CDR3 is made up of 16 amino acids. Germline trimming cut 4 bases from V and 3 bases from J; bases unmatched to any gene: 6.